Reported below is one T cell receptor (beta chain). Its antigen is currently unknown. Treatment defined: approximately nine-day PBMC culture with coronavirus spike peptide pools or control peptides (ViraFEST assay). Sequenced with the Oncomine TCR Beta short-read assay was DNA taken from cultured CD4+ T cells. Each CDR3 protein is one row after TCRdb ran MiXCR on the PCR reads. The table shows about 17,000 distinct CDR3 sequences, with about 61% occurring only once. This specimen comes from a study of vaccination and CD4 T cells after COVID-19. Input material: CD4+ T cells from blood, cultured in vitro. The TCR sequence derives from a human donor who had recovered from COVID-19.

The CDR3 loop reads CASSTQGAVGAEAFF. The CDR3, as DNA: TGTGCCAGCTCGACTCAGGGGGCGGTGGGGGCTGAAGCTTTCTTT. V gene TRBV18 combines with J gene TRBJ1-1; the match to TRBD1 covers 8 bases. The V gene's germline CDR1 is KGHSH and CDR2 LQKENI. The CDR3 has 15 amino acids. V was pared by 6 bases and J by 6 bases, with 12 bases of the junction left unmatched.